The clone carrying this T cell receptor (beta chain) was recorded once. What it binds is not known. This sample is part of a study of persistence of HIV-infected CD4 T cells. Study context: The sample holds CD4+ T cells responsive to CMV or HIV-1 Gag. Two participants gave one leukapheresis sample; others gave up to roughly 180 mL blood repeatedly. Study findings and constraints: CMV- and Gag-responding cells had lower TCRbeta richness than CD3/CD28-responding cells. Degenerate expanded CDR3beta sequences were enriched among CMV- and Gag-responding cells.

CDR1 is SGHNT and CDR2 is YYREEE in the germline V gene (reference sequence). The ends were cut back, 0 bases at V and 4 bases at J, with 14 bases in the middle. CDR3 length: 16 amino acids. This was the immunoSEQ version 4 assay in survey mode. The data were produced by immunoSEQ multiplex PCR, yet TCRdb's version contains in-frame clones alone and is incomplete. The repertoire holds roughly 35,000 clones, with around four fifths as singletons. Cells were stimulated with overlapping HIV-1 Gag 15-mer peptides. Memory cells lacking CD40L and CD69 with high CD45RO were sorted. The starting material was cultured CD4+ T cells from PBMCs, obtained from a patient who received antiretroviral therapy. The source of this sequence is an adult with HIV. The donor label of this sample is uncertain. The chain has TRBV5-4 and TRBJ1-3; tentative D call: TRBD1 (5 bases). CDR3 nucleotide sequence: TGTGCCAGCAGCTTGGATCGGGGCTCAGGCGGAAACACCATATATTTT. It encodes CASSLDRGSGGNTIYF.